A single sample is the source of the 9 T cell receptor beta chains below, sequenced in a study of T cell repertoires in cytomegalovirus infection. TCRdb re-called the reads through MiXCR, storing one row per CDR3 protein. The table has around 100,000 distinct CDR3 sequences, 30% seen once; the top ten hold around two fifths. Their target antigens are unknown. Material: CD8+ T cells from cultured PBMCs, obtained from culture after CMV antigen stimulation. The receptors originated from a human donor in good health (CMV status not recorded). Some clones in this sample may be carry-over from other donors' samples.

This clonotype was recorded at least ten times. The CDR3 nucleotides are TGTGCCAGCAGCTTTACAGAGAGCTCCTACAATGAGCAGTTCTTC. This translates into CASSFTESSYNEQFF. The genes are TRBV7-8 and TRBJ2-1, with D unclear. The CDR3 is 15 residues long. Trimming removed 3 bases from V and 0 bases from J, with 9 bases in between. Germline CDR1 is SGHVS and CDR2 is FQNEAQ. Together with reference TRBV7-8 and TRBJ2-1, the CDR3 gives the full variable domain: GAGVSQSPRYKVAKRGQDVALRCDPISGHVSLFWYQQALGQGPEFLTYFQNEAQLDKSGLPSDRFFAERPEGSVSTLKIQRTQQEDSAVYLCASSFTESSYNEQFFGPGTRLTVL.

V is TRBV20-1 and J is TRBJ2-4; D perhaps matches TRBD2 (5 bases). Germline V gene lookup returns CDR1 DFQATT and CDR2 SNEGSKA (reference sequence). CDR3 length: 16 amino acids. The V end lost 0 bases, the J end lost 0 bases, and 12 bases lay between the germline ends. The CDR3 sequence is CSARDPSGEAKNIQYF. The DNA for the CDR3 is TGCAGTGCTAGAGATCCCAGCGGCGAAGCCAAAAACATTCAGTACTTC.

The chain joins TRBV29-1 to TRBJ2-7; D gene uncertain. Trimming left V 3 bases short and J 0 bases short, with 12 bases between. Germline CDR1 and CDR2: SQVTM and ANQGSEA. The CDR3 is 14 residues long. The CDR3 region is CSVEIGPSSYEQYF. The DNA of the CDR3 is TGCAGCGTTGAGATAGGGCCAAGCTCCTACGAGCAGTACTTC.

V is TRBV20-1 and J is TRBJ1-2; D might be TRBD1 (5 bases). The CDR3 spans 13 residues. V was clipped by 4 bases and J by 3 bases, with 12 bases between them. Germline CDR1 and CDR2: DFQATT and SNEGSKA (reference sequence). This CDR3 is CSAIVPGHYGYTF. The CDR3 nucleotides are TGCAGTGCTATAGTTCCGGGGCACTATGGCTACACCTTC.

This chain connects TRBV20-1 to TRBJ1-1; D is undetermined. This CDR3 has 15 residues. The germline V and J ends were trimmed by 3 bases and 0 bases, with 14 bases remaining between them. The germline gives CDR1 DFQATT, CDR2 SNEGSKA (reference sequence). The CDR3 sequence is CSASARGFMNTEAFF. The CDR3 bases are TGCAGTGCTAGTGCTAGAGGATTTATGAACACTGAAGCTTTCTTT.

The chain carries TRBV11-2 and TRBJ2-7; 7 bases are a match to TRBD1. The length of the CDR3 is 14 residues. Trimming cost V 1 base and J 4 bases; bases outside gene matches: 4. Germline CDR1 is SGHAT and CDR2 is FQNNGV. Here the CDR3 DNA reads TGTGCCAGCAGCTTAGCACAGGGGTCGTACGAGCAGTACTTC. It translates to CASSLAQGSYEQYF.

The chain joins TRBV29-1 to TRBJ1-2; D not resolved. The CDR3 runs to 11 residues. Germline CDR1 and CDR2: SQVTM and ANQGSEA. Trimming left V 2 bases short and J 8 bases short, with 9 bases between. The CDR3, as DNA: TGCAGCGTTGAAAGCTGGAAGGGCTACACCTTC. Translation: CSVESWKGYTF.

This CDR3 reads CASSEMEFAHTDTQYF. DNA for the CDR3: TGTGCCAGCAGCGAAATGGAGTTTGCCCACACAGATACGCAGTATTTT. V is TRBV7-9 and J is TRBJ2-3; D gene unclear. Germline lookup yields CDR1 SEHNR and CDR2 FQNEAQ (reference sequence). Trimming left V 5 bases short and J 2 bases short, with 17 bases between. This CDR3 spans 16 amino acids.

V and J are TRBV5-3 and TRBJ2-2, with D unclear. TRBV5-3 is recorded as an ORF, its role being uncertain. This CDR3 spans 16 amino acids. The V end was cut by 8 bases, the J end by 5 bases, with 22 bases between. The chain's CDR3 is CASSSARGTRTGELFF. The CDR3 DNA reads TGTGCCAGCAGTTCCGCGCGAGGCACCCGAACCGGGGAGCTGTTTTTT.